A single sample gave rise to the 2 T cell receptor beta chains below, sequenced in a study of blood T cell repertoires in COVID-19. Some clones are missing from TCRdb's copy, which holds only in-frame ones; the method was immunoSEQ multiplex PCR. The sample includes around 450,000 clones, about nine tenths of them seen just once. The sequenced material came from PBMCs or T cells enriched from blood (not recorded which). These TCRs come from a woman younger than 30 who had recovered from COVID-19.

In DNA, the CDR3 is TGTGCCAGCAGCCGACAGGGGCTTGGGGAAAAACTGTTTTTT. Translating it yields CASSRQGLGEKLFF. V gene TRBV11-2 combines with J gene TRBJ1-4, with 8 bases identical to TRBD1. Germline V lookup: CDR1 SGHAT, CDR2 FQNNGV. Trimming removed 5 bases from V and 8 bases from J; junction bases left unmatched: 7. The CDR3 contains 14 residues.

V and J are TRBV5-1 and TRBJ2-2; 7 positions match TRBD1. CDR3 length equals 15 residues. Germline V gene data show CDR1 as SGHRS and CDR2 as YFSETQ. With V trimmed by 0 bases and J by 7 bases, 6 bases remained unmatched. For the CDR3, the DNA is TGCGCCAGCAGCTTGGGGCGACAGGGATTCGGGGAGCTGTTTTTT. It yields the protein CASSLGRQGFGELFF.